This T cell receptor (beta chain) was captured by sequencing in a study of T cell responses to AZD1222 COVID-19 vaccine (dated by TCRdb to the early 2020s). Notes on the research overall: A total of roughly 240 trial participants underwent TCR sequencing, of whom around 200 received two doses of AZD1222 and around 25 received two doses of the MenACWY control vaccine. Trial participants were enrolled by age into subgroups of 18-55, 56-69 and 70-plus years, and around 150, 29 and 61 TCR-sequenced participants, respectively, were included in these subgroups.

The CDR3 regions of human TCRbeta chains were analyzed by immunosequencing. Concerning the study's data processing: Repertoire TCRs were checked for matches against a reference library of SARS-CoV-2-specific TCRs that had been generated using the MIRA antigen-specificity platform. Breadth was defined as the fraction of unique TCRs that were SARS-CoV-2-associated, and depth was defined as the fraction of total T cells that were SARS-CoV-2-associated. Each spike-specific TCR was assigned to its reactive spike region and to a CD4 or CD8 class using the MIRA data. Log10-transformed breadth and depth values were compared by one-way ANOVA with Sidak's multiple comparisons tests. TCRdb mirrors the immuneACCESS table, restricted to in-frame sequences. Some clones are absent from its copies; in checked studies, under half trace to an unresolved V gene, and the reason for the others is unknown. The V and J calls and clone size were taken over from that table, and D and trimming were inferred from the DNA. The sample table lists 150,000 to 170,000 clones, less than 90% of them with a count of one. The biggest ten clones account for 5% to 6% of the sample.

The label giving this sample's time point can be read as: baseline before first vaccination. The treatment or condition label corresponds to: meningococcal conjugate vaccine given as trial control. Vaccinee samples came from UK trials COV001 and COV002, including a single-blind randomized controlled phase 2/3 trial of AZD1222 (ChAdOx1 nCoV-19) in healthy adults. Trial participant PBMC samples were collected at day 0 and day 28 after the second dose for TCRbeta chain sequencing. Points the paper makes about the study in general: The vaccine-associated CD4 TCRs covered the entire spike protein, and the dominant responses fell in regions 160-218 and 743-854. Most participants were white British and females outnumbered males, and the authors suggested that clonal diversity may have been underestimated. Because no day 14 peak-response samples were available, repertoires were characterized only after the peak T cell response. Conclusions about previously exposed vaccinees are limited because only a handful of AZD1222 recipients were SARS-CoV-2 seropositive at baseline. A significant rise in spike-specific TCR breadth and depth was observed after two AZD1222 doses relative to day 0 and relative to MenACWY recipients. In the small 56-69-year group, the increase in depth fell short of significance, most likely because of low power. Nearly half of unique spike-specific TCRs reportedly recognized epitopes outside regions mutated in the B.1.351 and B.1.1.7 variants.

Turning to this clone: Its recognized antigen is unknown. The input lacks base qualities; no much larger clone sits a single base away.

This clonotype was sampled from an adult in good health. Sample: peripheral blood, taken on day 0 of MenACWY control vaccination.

The nucleotide sequence is given as TGTGCCAGCAGTTTTATTAGGGGGACCATTCTTATCTACGAGCAGTACGTC. The encoded protein is CASSFIRGTILIYEQYV. The sequence links TRBV28 to TRBJ2-7; matching of 6 bases hints at TRBD1 as the D gene. The germline ends are 21 bases apart after V is trimmed by 3 bases and J by 3 bases. Spanning cysteine to valine, the CDR3 consists of 17 amino acids. The retained sequence is limited to the CDR3, 51 bases, with the frame set at the first base. The germline V gene provides CDR1 MDHEN and CDR2 SYDVKM.